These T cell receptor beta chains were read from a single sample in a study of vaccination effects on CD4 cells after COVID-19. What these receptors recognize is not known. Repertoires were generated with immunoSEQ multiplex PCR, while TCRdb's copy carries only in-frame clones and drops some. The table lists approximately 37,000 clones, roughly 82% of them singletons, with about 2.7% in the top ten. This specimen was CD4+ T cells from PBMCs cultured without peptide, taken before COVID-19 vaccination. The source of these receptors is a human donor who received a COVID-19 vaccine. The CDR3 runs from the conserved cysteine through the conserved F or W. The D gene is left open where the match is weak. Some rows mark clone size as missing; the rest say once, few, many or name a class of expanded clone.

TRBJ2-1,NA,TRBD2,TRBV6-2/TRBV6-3,CASSSLRSGGAGNEQFF,TGTGCCAGCAGTTCTCTGCGAAGCGGGGGGGCCGGGAATGAGCAGTTCTTC
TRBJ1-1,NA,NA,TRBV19,CASSQQGFNTEAFF,TGTGCCAGTAGTCAACAGGGATTTAACACTGAAGCTTTCTTT
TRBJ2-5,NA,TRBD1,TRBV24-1,CATSDTSGQGAGGTQYF,TGTGCCACCAGTGATACCTCAGGACAGGGGGCGGGGGGGACCCAGTACTTC
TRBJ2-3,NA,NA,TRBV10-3,CAIAAHTDTQYF,TGTGCCATAGCTGCTCACACAGATACGCAGTATTTT
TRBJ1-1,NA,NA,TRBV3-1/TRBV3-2,CASSALGGNTEAFF,TGTGCCAGCAGTGCCCTGGGCGGGAACACTGAAGCTTTCTTT
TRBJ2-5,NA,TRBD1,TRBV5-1,CASSFQTGGTQETQYF,TGCGCCAGCAGCTTTCAGACAGGGGGCACCCAAGAGACCCAGTACTTC
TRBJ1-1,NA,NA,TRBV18,CASSPAGTMNTEAFF,TGTGCCAGCTCACCTGCCGGGACAATGAACACTGAAGCTTTCTTT
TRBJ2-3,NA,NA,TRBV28,CASSHRGDVGSTQYF,TGTGCCAGCAGTCATCGAGGGGACGTGGGAAGTACGCAGTATTTT
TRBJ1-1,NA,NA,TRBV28,CASGAAHAEAFF,TGTGCCAGTGGCGCGGCTCATGCTGAAGCTTTCTTT
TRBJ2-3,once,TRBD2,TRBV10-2,CASSPRSGGTQYF,TGCGCCAGCAGCCCACGGAGCGGGGGGACGCAGTATTTT
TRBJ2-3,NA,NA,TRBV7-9,CASSQGDTQYF,TGTGCCAGCAGCCAAGGTGATACGCAGTATTTT
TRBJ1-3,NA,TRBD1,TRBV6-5,CASSDRDRVTIYF,TGTGCCAGCAGCGACAGGGACAGGGTCACCATATATTTT
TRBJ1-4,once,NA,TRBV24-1,CATSGQDNEKLFF,TGTGCCACCAGTGGACAGGATAATGAAAAACTGTTTTTT
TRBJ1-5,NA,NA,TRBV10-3,CAISERGGIQPQHF,TGTGCCATCAGTGAGCGCGGGGGTATACAGCCCCAGCATTTT
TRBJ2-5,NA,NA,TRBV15,CATSRDIWETQYF,TGTGCCACCAGCAGGGACATTTGGGAGACCCAGTACTTC
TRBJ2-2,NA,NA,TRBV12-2,CASRLVFGGNTGELFF,TGTGCAAGTCGCTTAGTATTCGGGGGGAACACCGGGGAGCTGTTTTTT
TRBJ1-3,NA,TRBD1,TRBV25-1,CASSHPRDSVFSGNTIYF,TGTGCCAGCAGTCACCCTCGGGACAGCGTTTTCTCTGGAAACACCATATATTTT
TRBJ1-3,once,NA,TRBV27,CASSYHSGNTIYF,TGTGCCAGCAGTTACCACTCTGGAAACACCATATATTTT
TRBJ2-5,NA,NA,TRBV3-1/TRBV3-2,CASSHQVPVQETQYF,TGTGCCAGCAGCCATCAGGTCCCCGTCCAAGAGACCCAGTACTTC
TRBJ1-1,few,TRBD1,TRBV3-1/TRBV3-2,CASSRGTGGVEAFF,TGTGCCAGCAGCCGCGGAACAGGGGGCGTTGAAGCTTTCTTT
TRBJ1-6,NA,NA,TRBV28,CASRVPDRNNSPLHF,TGTGCCAGCAGAGTCCCGGACAGAAATAATTCACCCCTCCACTTT
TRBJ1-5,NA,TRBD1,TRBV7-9,CASSLGDSASSNQPQHF,TGTGCCAGCAGCTTAGGGGACAGTGCTTCAAGCAATCAGCCCCAGCATTTT
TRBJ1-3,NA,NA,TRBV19,CASSIPERGNTIYF,TGTGCCAGTAGTATCCCTGAGAGAGGAAACACCATATATTTT
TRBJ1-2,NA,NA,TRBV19,CASSILGTVPRHYGYTF,TGTGCCAGTAGTATTCTAGGAACAGTTCCCCGTCACTATGGCTACACCTTC
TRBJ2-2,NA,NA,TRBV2,CASSSDTGELFF,TGTGCCAGCAGCTCAGACACCGGGGAGCTGTTTTTT
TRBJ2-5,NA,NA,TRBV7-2,CASSPRVTETQYF,TGTGCCAGCAGCCCCAGGGTTACGGAGACCCAGTACTTC
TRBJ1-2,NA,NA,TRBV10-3,CAIREGGTYGYTF,TGTGCCATCAGGGAGGGGGGAACCTATGGCTACACCTTC
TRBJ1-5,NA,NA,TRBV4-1,CASSLEGQRYQPQHF,TGCGCCAGCAGCCTTGAAGGGCAGCGTTATCAGCCCCAGCATTTT
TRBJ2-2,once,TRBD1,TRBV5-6,CASSTGGRWTGELFF,TGTGCCAGCAGCACAGGGGGCCGGTGGACCGGGGAGCTGTTTTTT